The T cell receptor (beta chain) under discussion was sequenced for a study of blood T cell repertoires in COVID-19 (dated by TCRdb to between 2020 and 2021). With regard to the full study: Collaborator samples came from the United States, Italy and Spain and covered acute and convalescent phases of COVID-19. The material from the prospective study consisted of cDNA or gDNA derived from T cells, B-cell-depleted T cells, or PBMCs. Subjects who had been exposed to COVID-19, were actively infected with it, or had recovered from it provided the deeply sampled blood TCRbeta repertoires that made up the dataset. The repertoires were released in a freely available public database intended as a resource for research on the immune response to SARS-CoV-2. The samples were drawn from two sources: the first 160 participants of the ongoing ImmuneRACE study, and 1,000 to 1,500 subjects contributed by 6 global collaborators. Sample metadata almost always included a de-identified subject ID, COVID-19 status, age in years and sex. Where HLA class I and class II types were available, the types were taken from metadata supplied by the sample provider, not from assay-based typing.

The CDR3 runs 20 amino acids, cysteine and phenylalanine included. The entry retains the CDR3 DNA only, 60 bases that are in frame from base 1. Trimming leaves V shorter by 4 bases and J shorter by 1 base, with the junction holding 17 bases beyond the gene matches. The germline V gene (reference sequence) supplies CDR1 SGHNT and CDR2 YYREEE. The paper as a whole reports these results and caveats: How much clinical and demographic metadata was included differed by source and by participant, and the metadata was provided uncurated.

One collaborating source in Seattle enrolled patients while the patients were actively infected and followed the patients over time throughout the course of disease. Collaborating institutions collected whole blood in K2EDTA tubes following their own protocols. Collaborator samples were shipped for TCRbeta analysis as frozen whole blood, isolated PBMCs, or DNA extracted from either sample type. In regard to this clone: Its target antigen remains unknown. Base qualities are not at hand, and no much larger clone is one base apart.

TCRbeta CDR3 regions were amplified from genomic DNA by means of the immunoSEQ Assay, a bias-controlled multiplex PCR. The published analysis was carried out like this. Within the assay, amplification of reference gene primers was used to estimate how many nucleated cells each sample contained. To quantify the absolute abundance of each unique TCRbeta CDR3 rearrangement, sequence reads were collapsed and filtered. For each sample, productive Simpson clonality was calculated by taking the square root of Simpson's diversity index across productive rearrangements. TCRdb retrieved this table from immuneACCESS and kept in-frame rearrangements only. Not all clones are present; in checked studies, unresolved V genes account for under half, and no reason is known for the remainder. For V, J and clone size, that table is used; D and trimming come from the DNA. For this sample there are 250,000 to 300,000 clones; roughly 90% appear just once. The ten most abundant clones make up over 9% of the sample.

The specimen was peripheral blood. This chain is built from TRBV5-4 and TRBJ2-2; 9 middle bases align to TRBD2. This sequence was found in a woman younger than 45 with COVID-19, enrolled during active disease. The nucleotide sequence reads as follows: TGTGCCAGCAGCGGGGGCTCTAGCGGGATAACAACTATGAACACCGGGGAGCTGTTTTTT. This encodes CASSGGSSGITTMNTGELFF. When the CDR3 is completed using the reference TRBV5-4 and TRBJ2-2 genes on either side, the full variable domain is ETGVTQSPTHLIKTRGQQVTLRCSSQSGHNTVSWYQQALGQGPQFIFQYYREEENGRGNFPPRFSGLQFPNYSSELNVNALELDDSALYLCASSGGSSGITTMNTGELFFGEGSRLTVL.